These 19 T cell receptor beta chains originate from one sample sequenced in a study of breast tumors, draining lymph nodes, adjacent tissues. The lymph nodes were axillary draining lymph nodes from breast cancer patients. Using its own MiXCR run on the multiplex PCR reads, TCRdb lists one record per CDR3 protein. The sample consists of 120,000 to 150,000 distinct CDR3 sequences, around a third of them appearing once. The sample taken for sequencing was axillary lymph node tissue. These receptors originate from a female donor with breast cancer. Some clones in this sample may be carry-over from other donors' samples.

This clonotype occurred many times. V usage is TRBV6-6 and J usage is TRBJ2-7, with D uncertain. Germline values: CDR1 MNHNY, CDR2 SVGAGI (reference sequence). The CDR3 is made up of 14 amino acids. V was cut by 5 bases and J by 2 bases, with 13 bases left in between. CDR3 in DNA: TGTGCCAGCAGTCACCCGGGTGCAGCCTACGAGCAGTACGTC. It codes for CASSHPGAAYEQYV.

In this sample, this clonotype turned up many times. A much larger clone lies a single base off, so this may be a read error. The genes are TRBV28 and TRBJ1-5, with TRBD1 matching 7 bases. The V gene end was trimmed by 6 bases and the J gene end by 0 bases; junction bases not matched to a gene: 2. This CDR3 has 14 amino acids. Germline V gene lookup returns CDR1 MDHEN and CDR2 SYDVKM. DNA of the CDR3: TGTGCCAGCAGACGACAGGGTAGCAATCAGCCCCAGCATTTT. Translation: CASRRQGSNQPQHF.

This clonotype was found many times. This sequence joins TRBV18 and TRBJ1-2; tentatively, D is TRBD1 (6 bases). Looked up from germline, CDR1 is KGHSH and CDR2 is LQKENI. V was shortened by 3 bases and J by 3 bases, with 11 bases between the two germline ends. The CDR3 covers 14 residues. For the CDR3, the DNA is TGTGCCAGCTCACCGTTAAAGGGGGACTATGGCTACACCTTC. Protein product: CASSPLKGDYGYTF.

This clonotype was recorded at least ten times. The chain recombines TRBV4-1 with TRBJ2-5; D is unresolved. The CDR3 is made up of 13 amino acids. The ends were cut back, 3 bases at V and 5 bases at J, with 10 bases in the middle. Germline V lookup: CDR1 MGHRA, CDR2 YSYEKL. The DNA of the CDR3 is TGCGCCAGCAGCCAGGGAAGGCAGGAGACCCAGTACTTC. Encoded protein: CASSQGRQETQYF.

Only a few counts were recorded for this clonotype. The DNA of the CDR3 is TGTGCCAGCAGCTCCCGTTGGGACACTGAAGCTTTCTTT. Protein product: CASSSRWDTEAFF. The gene calls are TRBV11-3 and TRBJ1-1; unclear D gene. This CDR3 region has 13 residues. Germline values: CDR1 SGHNT, CDR2 YENEEA. The germline V and J ends were trimmed by 4 bases and 3 bases, with 9 bases remaining between them.

This chain joins TRBV20-1 and TRBJ1-2; tentative D call: TRBD1 (5 bases). The CDR3 is made up of 13 amino acids. Trimming cost V 1 base and J 7 bases, with 13 bases left between them. Per the germline V gene, CDR1 is DFQATT and CDR2 is SNEGSKA (reference sequence). This chain's CDR3 is CSARGWQGSGYTF. The CDR3, as DNA: TGCAGTGCTAGAGGATGGCAGGGAAGTGGCTACACCTTC.

The J gene is TRBJ2-7, the V gene TRBV20-1; 14 bases map to TRBD2. V dropped 5 bases and J dropped 1; count of bases not matched to a gene: 4. This CDR3 spans 15 amino acids. CDR1 is DFQATT and CDR2 is SNEGSKA in the germline V gene (reference sequence). CDR3 DNA sequence: TGCAGTGCTCCGACTAGCGGGGGGGCGTCCTACGAGCAGTACTTC. It is translated as CSAPTSGGASYEQYF.

This clonotype has a count of ten or more. This chain uses TRBV15 with TRBJ1-4; tentative D call: TRBD1 (6 bases). Deletions cut 0 bases from V and 7 bases from J, with 12 bases between. Germline-derived CDR1 and CDR2 are LNHNV and YYDKDF (reference sequence). The CDR3 sequence is 15 residues long. The CDR3 nucleotides are TGTGCCACCAGCAGAGATAGGGGGGGCGGTGAAAAACTGTTTTTT. It specifies CATSRDRGGGEKLFF. The whole variable domain, filled in from reference TRBV15 and TRBJ1-4, reads DAMVIQNPRYQVTQFGKPVTLSCSQTLNHNVMYWYQQKSSQAPKLLFHYYDKDFNNEADTPDNFQSRRPNTSFCFLDIRSPGLGDTAMYLCATSRDRGGGEKLFFGSGTQLSVL.

The chain employs TRBV2 and TRBJ2-3; no clear D gene. This CDR3 has 14 amino acids. Trimming stripped 1 base from V and 0 bases from J, with 5 bases between. Per germline, CDR1 SNHLY and CDR2 FYNNEI. The CDR3 protein is CASSEVFSTDTQYF. The CDR3 DNA reads as TGTGCCAGCAGTGAAGTGTTCAGCACAGATACGCAGTATTTT.

This clonotype was seen a few times. The genes are TRBV10-1 and TRBJ1-5, with D hard to call. Between the trimmed V and J ends, which lost 4 bases and 5 bases, there was a span of 9 bases. Germline-derived CDR1 and CDR2 are WNHNN and SYGVQD (reference sequence). The CDR3 consists of 13 residues. The CDR3 DNA is TGCGCCAGCAGTGCGCAGGCAGATCAGCCCCAGCATTTT. This codes for CASSAQADQPQHF.

The chain couples TRBV10-2 to TRBJ1-5; D gene ambiguous. CDR3 size: 12 residues. The germline gives CDR1 WSHSY, CDR2 SAAADI. The V and J ends lost 3 bases and 10 bases respectively, with 10 bases between them. DNA for the CDR3: TGCGCCAGCAGTGATAAGGAGGGACCCCAGCATTTT. Translated: CASSDKEGPQHF.

The gene calls are TRBV29-1 and TRBJ1-2; the D is unclear. The CDR3 is 15 amino acids. Looked up from germline, CDR1 is SQVTM and CDR2 is ANQGSEA. The V end lost 3 bases, the J end lost 5 bases, and 19 bases lay between the germline ends. CDR3 bases: TGCAGCGTTGAGGGTAGGACCGAAAGTTTTTATGGCTACACCTTC. Translation gives CSVEGRTESFYGYTF.

V and J are TRBV7-9 and TRBJ1-1; maybe TRBD1 (6 bases). Germline assignment: CDR1 SEHNR and CDR2 FQNEAQ (reference sequence). Trimming pared 5 bases from V and 3 bases from J, leaving 25 bases between. CDR3 length equals 18 residues. Written as DNA, the CDR3 is TGTGCCAGCAGCCGTAGGACAGTGATTATGGGCCAGGACACTGAAGCTTTCTTT. Translation: CASSRRTVIMGQDTEAFF.

This clonotype came up many times. V gene TRBV5-1 combines with J gene TRBJ2-1; TRBD2 aligns across 9 bases. CDR3 length: 16 residues. The V segment lost 3 bases and the J segment 9 bases; nucleotides outside the gene matches: 13. Germline CDR1 reads SGHRS; CDR2 reads YFSETQ. The CDR3 loop is CASSYEAGGSSSEQFF. The CDR3 nucleotides read TGCGCCAGCAGCTACGAAGCGGGGGGCAGTAGTAGTGAGCAGTTCTTC.

This clonotype was seen ten or more times. The rearrangement joins TRBV11-2 to TRBJ2-7; 9 positions match TRBD2. CDR3 length equals 15 residues. Germline lookup yields CDR1 SGHAT and CDR2 FQNNGV. Losses at the gene ends were 4 bases for V and 0 bases for J; bases not matched to a gene: 4. For the CDR3, the DNA is TGTGCCAGCAGCTCGCGGGGGGGGAACTCCTACGAGCAGTACTTC. It specifies CASSSRGGNSYEQYF. The whole variable domain, filled in from reference TRBV11-2 and TRBJ2-7, reads EAGVAQSPRYKIIEKRQSVAFWCNPISGHATLYWYQQILGQGPKLLIQFQNNGVVDDSQLPKDRFSAERLKGVDSTLKIQPAKLEDSAVYLCASSSRGGNSYEQYFGPGTRLTVT.

This clonotype was counted many times. The chain combines TRBV4-1 with TRBJ2-5, with TRBD2 identical over 10 bases. The CDR3 is 17 residues long. The junction had 9 bases not matched to a gene; V was cut back by 0 bases and J by 5 bases. Germline-derived CDR1 and CDR2 are MGHRA and YSYEKL. The CDR3 DNA reads TGCGCCAGCAGCCAAGAGGCCCAGCGGGGGGGCCGGGAGACCCAGTACTTC. Its translation: CASSQEAQRGGRETQYF.

This clonotype was seen at least ten times. V gene TRBV5-1 combines with J gene TRBJ2-5; D ambiguous. Germline assignment: CDR1 SGHRS and CDR2 YFSETQ. This CDR3 is 14 amino acids long. V was pared by 0 bases and J by 1 base, with 7 bases between. The CDR3 region is CASSLVRVQETQYF. CDR3 DNA sequence: TGCGCCAGCAGCTTGGTGCGAGTCCAAGAGACCCAGTACTTC.

V is TRBV6-6 and J is TRBJ2-7; the D gene is possibly TRBD2 (6 bases). The V end was cut by 6 bases, the J end by 4 bases, with 10 bases between. Per germline, CDR1 MNHNY and CDR2 SVGAGI (reference sequence). This CDR3 comprises 12 residues. CDR3 amino acids: CASSHGGYEQYF. The CDR3 DNA reads TGTGCCAGCAGCCACGGGGGTTACGAGCAGTACTTC.

The V and J genes are TRBV11-3 and TRBJ2-1; 8 nucleotides line up with TRBD2. The germline V gene encodes CDR1 SGHNT and CDR2 YENEEA. The trim removed 2 bases at V and 0 bases at J, leaving 12 bases unmatched. The CDR3 length is 19 residues. Here the CDR3 reads CASSLHHYSRGVSYNEQFF. CDR3 in DNA: TGTGCCAGCAGCTTACATCACTACTCGCGGGGGGTCTCCTACAATGAGCAGTTCTTC.